This T cell receptor (beta chain) was identified in a study of blood T cell repertoires in COVID-19. Background on the study: Both acute and convalescent COVID-19 samples were obtained from the United States, Italy and Spain.

The trim removed 3 bases at V and 9 bases at J, leaving 7 bases unmatched. CDR3 length: 15 amino acids. The germline V gene has CDR1 SGDLS and CDR2 YYNGEE. Original handling: Scientists estimated how many nucleated cells there were by amplifying reference gene primers. Clones were read by immunoSEQ multiplex PCR, and TCRdb kept only the in-frame ones, dropping some. D and trimming come from the DNA, and the V and J calls and clone size come from that table. The profile shows 190,000 or so clones, 87% of them singletons. The specimen sequenced was peripheral blood. The clonotype comes from a man aged 35-49 years with active or convalescent COVID-19. The chain links TRBV9 to TRBJ1-6; 9 bases fit TRBD1. The CDR3 DNA follows: TGTGCCAGCAGCGGACCGGGACAGGGCGGTTCACCCCTCCACTTT. Amino acid sequence: CASSGPGQGGSPLHF.